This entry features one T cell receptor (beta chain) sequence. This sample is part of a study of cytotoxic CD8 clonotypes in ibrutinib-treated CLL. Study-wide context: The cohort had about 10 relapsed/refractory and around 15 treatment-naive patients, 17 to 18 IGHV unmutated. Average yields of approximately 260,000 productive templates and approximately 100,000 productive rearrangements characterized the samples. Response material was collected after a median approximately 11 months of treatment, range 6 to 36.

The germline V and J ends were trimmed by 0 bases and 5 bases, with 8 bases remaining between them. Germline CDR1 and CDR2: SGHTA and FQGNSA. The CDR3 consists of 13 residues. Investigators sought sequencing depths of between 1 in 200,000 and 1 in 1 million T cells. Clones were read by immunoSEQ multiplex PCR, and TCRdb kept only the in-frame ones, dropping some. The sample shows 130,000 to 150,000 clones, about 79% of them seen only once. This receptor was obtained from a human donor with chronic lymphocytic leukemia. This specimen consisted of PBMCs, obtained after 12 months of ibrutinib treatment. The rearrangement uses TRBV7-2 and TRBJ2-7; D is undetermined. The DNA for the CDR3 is TGTGCCAGCAGCTTAGCGCGTAACAACGAGCAGTACTTC. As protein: CASSLARNNEQYF.